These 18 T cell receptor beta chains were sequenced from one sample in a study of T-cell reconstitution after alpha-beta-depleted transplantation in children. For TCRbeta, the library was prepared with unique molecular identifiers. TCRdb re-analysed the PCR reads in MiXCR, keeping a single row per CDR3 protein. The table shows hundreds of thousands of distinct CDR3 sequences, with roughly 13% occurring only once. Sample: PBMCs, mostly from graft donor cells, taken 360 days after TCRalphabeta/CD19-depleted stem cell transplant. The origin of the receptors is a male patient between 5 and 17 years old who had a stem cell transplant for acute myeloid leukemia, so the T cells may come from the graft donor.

In DNA form, the CDR3 reads TGTGCCAGCAGTGCCCCCATCCTGGGCCTAAGCACAGATACGCAGTATTTT. Translating it yields CASSAPILGLSTDTQYF. The rearrangement joins TRBV2 to TRBJ2-3, with D uncertain. Germline CDR1 reads SNHLY; CDR2 reads FYNNEI. V shed 4 bases and J shed 0 bases, with 17 bases lying between them. The CDR3 has 17 residues.

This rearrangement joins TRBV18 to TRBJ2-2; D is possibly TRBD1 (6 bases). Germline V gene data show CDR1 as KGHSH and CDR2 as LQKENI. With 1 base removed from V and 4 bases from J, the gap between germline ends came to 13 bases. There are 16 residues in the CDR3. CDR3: CASSPRSQGSTGELFF. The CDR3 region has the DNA TGTGCCAGCTCACCACGATCACAGGGAAGCACCGGGGAGCTGTTTTTT.

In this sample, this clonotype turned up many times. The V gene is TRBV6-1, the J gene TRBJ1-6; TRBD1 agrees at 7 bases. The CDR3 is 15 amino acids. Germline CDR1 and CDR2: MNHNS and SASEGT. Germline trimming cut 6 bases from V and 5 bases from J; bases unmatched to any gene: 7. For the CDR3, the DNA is TGTGCCAGCAGCCCGACAGGGTCCCATAATTCACCCCTCCACTTT. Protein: CASSPTGSHNSPLHF.

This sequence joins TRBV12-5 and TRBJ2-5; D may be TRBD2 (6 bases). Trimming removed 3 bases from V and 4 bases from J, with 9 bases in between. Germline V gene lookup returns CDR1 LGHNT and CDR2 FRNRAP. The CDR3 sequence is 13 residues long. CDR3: CASGFLGGETQYF. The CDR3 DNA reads TGTGCTAGTGGTTTCCTGGGGGGAGAGACCCAGTACTTC. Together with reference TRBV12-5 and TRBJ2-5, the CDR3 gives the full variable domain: DARVTQTPRHKVTEMGQEVTMRCQPILGHNTVFWYRQTMMQGLELLAYFRNRAPLDDSGMPKDRFSAEMPDATLATLKIQPSEPRDSAVYFCASGFLGGETQYFGPGTRLLVL.

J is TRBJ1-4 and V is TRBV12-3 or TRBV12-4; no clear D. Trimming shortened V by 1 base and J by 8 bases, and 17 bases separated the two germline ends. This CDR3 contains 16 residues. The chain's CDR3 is CASSLVPGAPGEKLFF. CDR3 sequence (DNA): TGTGCCAGCAGTTTAGTACCGGGAGCCCCGGGAGAAAAACTGTTTTTT.

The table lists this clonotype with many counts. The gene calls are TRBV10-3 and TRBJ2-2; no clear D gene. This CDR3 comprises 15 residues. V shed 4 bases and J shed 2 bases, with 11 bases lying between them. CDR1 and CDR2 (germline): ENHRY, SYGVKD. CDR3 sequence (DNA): TGTGCCATCAGTGCCCTGCAGCGTAACACCGGGGAGCTGTTTTTT. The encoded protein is CAISALQRNTGELFF.

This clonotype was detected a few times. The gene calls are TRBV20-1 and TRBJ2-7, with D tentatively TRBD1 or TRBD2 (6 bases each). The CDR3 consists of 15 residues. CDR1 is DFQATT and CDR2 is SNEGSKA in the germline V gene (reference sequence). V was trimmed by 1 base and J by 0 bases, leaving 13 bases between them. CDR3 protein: CSARVKGGSSYEQYF. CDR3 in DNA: TGCAGTGCTAGAGTGAAGGGGGGTAGCTCCTACGAGCAGTACTTC.

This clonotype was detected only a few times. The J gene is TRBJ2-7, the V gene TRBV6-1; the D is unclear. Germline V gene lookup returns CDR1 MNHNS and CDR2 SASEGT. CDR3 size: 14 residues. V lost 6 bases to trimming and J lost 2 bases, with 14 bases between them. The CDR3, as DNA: TGTGCCAGCAGGCTGGACGGGCAAGCCTACGAGCAGTACTTC. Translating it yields CASRLDGQAYEQYF.

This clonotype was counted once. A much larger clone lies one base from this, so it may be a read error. This CDR3 is CDSSEALRDPQETQYF. The DNA of the CDR3 is TGTGACAGCAGTGAAGCGCTTCGGGACCCCCAAGAGACCCAGTACTTC. The V call is TRBV2, the J call TRBJ2-5; D is tentatively TRBD1 or TRBD2 (5 bases each). Germline-derived CDR1 and CDR2 are SNHLY and FYNNEI. The CDR3 consists of 16 residues.

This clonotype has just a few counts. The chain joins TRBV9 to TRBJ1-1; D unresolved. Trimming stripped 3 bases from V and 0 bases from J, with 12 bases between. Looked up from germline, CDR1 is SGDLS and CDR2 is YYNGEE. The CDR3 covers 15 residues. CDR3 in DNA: TGTGCCAGCAGCGGTGCGGGGATAATGAACACTGAAGCTTTCTTT. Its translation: CASSGAGIMNTEAFF.

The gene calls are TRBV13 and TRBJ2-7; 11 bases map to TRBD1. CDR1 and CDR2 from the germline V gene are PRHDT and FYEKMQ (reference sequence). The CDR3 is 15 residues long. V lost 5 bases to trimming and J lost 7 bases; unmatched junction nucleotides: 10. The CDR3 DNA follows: TGTGCCAGCAGCAACAGGGACAGGGGGAAAACGGAGCAGTACTTC. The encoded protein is CASSNRDRGKTEQYF.

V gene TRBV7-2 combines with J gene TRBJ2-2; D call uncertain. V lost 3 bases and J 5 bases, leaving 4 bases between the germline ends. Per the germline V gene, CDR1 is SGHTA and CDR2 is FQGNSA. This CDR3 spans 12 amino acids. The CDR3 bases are TGTGCCAGCAGCTTCAAGACCGGGGAGCTGTTTTTT. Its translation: CASSFKTGELFF.

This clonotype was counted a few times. In DNA, the CDR3 is TGTGCCAGCAGTCTCACTAGCGGGCAGCAGTTCTTC. Its protein is CASSLTSGQQFF. The rearrangement links TRBV2 to TRBJ2-1; 9 nucleotides line up with TRBD2. This CDR3 has 12 amino acids. Trimming cost V 5 bases and J 11 bases; bases outside gene matches: 4. CDR1 is SNHLY, CDR2 FYNNEI, per germline.

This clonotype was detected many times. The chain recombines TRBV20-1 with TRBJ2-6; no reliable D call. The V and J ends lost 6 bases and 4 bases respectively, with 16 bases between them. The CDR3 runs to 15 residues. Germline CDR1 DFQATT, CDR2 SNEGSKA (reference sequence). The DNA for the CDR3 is TGCAGTGCAATCCCGGCAGGTTCAGGGGCCAACGTCCTGACTTTC. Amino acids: CSAIPAGSGANVLTF.

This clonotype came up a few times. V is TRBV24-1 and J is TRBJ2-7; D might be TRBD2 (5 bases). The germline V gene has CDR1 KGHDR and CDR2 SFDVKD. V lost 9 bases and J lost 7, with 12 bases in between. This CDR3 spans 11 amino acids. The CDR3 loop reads CATQKGDEQYF. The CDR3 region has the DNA TGTGCCACCCAAAAGGGAGATGAGCAGTACTTC.

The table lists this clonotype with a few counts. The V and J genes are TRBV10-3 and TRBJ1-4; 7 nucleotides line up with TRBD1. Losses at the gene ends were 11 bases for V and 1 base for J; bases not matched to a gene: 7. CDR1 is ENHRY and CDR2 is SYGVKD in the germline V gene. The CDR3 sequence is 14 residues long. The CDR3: CAVRGGETNEKLFF. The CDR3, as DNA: TGTGCCGTGCGAGGGGGCGAAACTAATGAAAAACTGTTTTTT.

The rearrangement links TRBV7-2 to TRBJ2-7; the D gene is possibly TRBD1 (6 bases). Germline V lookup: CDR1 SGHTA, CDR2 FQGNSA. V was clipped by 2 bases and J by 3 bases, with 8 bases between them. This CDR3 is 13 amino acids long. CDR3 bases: TGTGCCAGCAGCTTATCGACAGGCTACGAGCAGTACTTC. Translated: CASSLSTGYEQYF.

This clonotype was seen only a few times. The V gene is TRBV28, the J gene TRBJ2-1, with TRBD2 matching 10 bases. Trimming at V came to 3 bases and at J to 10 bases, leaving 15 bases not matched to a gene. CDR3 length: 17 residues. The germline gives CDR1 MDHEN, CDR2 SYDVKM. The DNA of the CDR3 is TGTGCCAGCAGTTTCTCTAGCGGGAGATTAATGTTCGGGGAGCAGTTCTTC. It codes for CASSFSSGRLMFGEQFF.